These 20 T cell receptor beta chains share one sample of origin, sequenced in a study of blood T cell repertoires in COVID-19. Here immunoSEQ multiplex PCR was the method, and the copy in TCRdb shows in-frame clones only, minus some. The sample includes over 100,000 clones, about four fifths of them seen just once. The sample consisted of peripheral blood. The receptor source for this set is a man between 60 and 75 years old with acute or convalescent COVID-19.

The chain is built from TRBV28 and TRBJ1-2; weak D call: TRBD1 (5 bases). There are 11 residues in the CDR3. The germline V gene has CDR1 MDHEN and CDR2 SYDVKM. With 5 bases removed from V and 8 bases from J, the gap between germline ends came to 9 bases. The CDR3 loop is CASSQGQGYTF. The DNA for the CDR3 is TGTGCCAGCAGTCAAGGACAAGGCTACACCTTC.

As regards this clone: A junction end diverges from the germline sequence, so it may reflect a read error. The CDR3 DNA reads as TGTGCCAGCAGCGTAGCGGGGACTGCTGATGGCTACACCTTC. Protein: CASSVAGTADGYTF. The rearrangement joins TRBV7-9 to TRBJ1-2, with D maybe TRBD1 (5 bases). The CDR3 runs to 14 residues. Germline assignment: CDR1 SEHNR and CDR2 FQNEAQ (reference sequence).

The gene calls are TRBV2 and TRBJ1-5, with D unclear. V lost 2 bases, J lost 7 bases, and 12 bases lay in between. Germline CDR1 is SNHLY and CDR2 is FYNNEI. The CDR3 has 14 residues. The CDR3: CASSETAGSQPQHF. The CDR3 nucleotides are TGTGCCAGCAGTGAAACGGCCGGGTCCCAGCCCCAGCATTTT.

V usage is TRBV19 and J usage is TRBJ2-7; 8 nucleotides match TRBD1. CDR1 and CDR2 (germline): LNHDA, SQIVND (reference sequence). This CDR3 has 14 residues. J gave up 3 bases and V 4 bases, and 5 bases lay outside the gene matches. The CDR3 loop is CASSTAGTGYEQYF. In nucleotides, the CDR3 is TGTGCCAGTAGTACCGCCGGGACAGGCTACGAGCAGTACTTC.

The genes are TRBV10-1 and TRBJ2-3; TRBD1 aligns across 8 bases. The junction had 6 bases not matched to a gene; V was cut back by 5 bases and J by 2 bases. The CDR3 totals 15 residues. Germline V gives CDR1 WNHNN, CDR2 SYGVQD (reference sequence). The CDR3 DNA reads TGCGCCAGCAGTACCGGGACAGGCCTCACAGATACGCAGTATTTT. Protein product: CASSTGTGLTDTQYF.

This chain links TRBV5-6 with TRBJ2-1; a weak D match, TRBD1 (6 bases). The germline CDR1 and CDR2 sequences are SGHDT and YYEEEE. CDR3 length equals 16 residues. The V end lost 0 bases, the J end lost 7 bases, and 17 bases lay between the germline ends. The CDR3 loop is CASSLGLALRGNEQFF. CDR3 nucleotides: TGTGCCAGCAGCTTGGGGCTAGCCTTGAGGGGGAATGAGCAGTTCTTC.

This rearrangement joins TRBV18 to TRBJ2-1; TRBD2 matches at 13 bases. The CDR3 runs to 15 residues. Germline V CDR1 and CDR2: KGHSH, LQKENI. Unmatched junction bases numbered 2, after V lost 2 bases and J lost 7 bases. The CDR3: CASSPGLAGENEQFF. CDR3 DNA: TGTGCCAGCTCACCAGGACTAGCGGGAGAGAATGAGCAGTTCTTC.

This sequence joins TRBV7-2 and TRBJ2-2; 9 nucleotides line up with TRBD1. CDR3 size: 16 residues. CDR1 is SGHTA and CDR2 is FQGNSA in the germline V gene. V lost 5 bases to trimming and J lost 4 bases; unmatched junction nucleotides: 8. The CDR3 reads CASSRNRGRGTGELFF. In DNA, the CDR3 is TGTGCCAGCAGCAGAAACAGGGGGCGGGGCACCGGGGAGCTGTTTTTT.

This clone was found a few times. V and J are TRBV3-1 (or the pseudogene TRBV3-2) and TRBJ2-7, with 7 nucleotides matching TRBD2. Trimming took 1 base from V and 4 from J; bases not matched to a gene: 1. Germline-derived CDR1 and CDR2 are LGHDT and YNNKEL (reference sequence). This CDR3 spans 13 amino acids. CDR3 protein: CASSQGGLYEQYF. Here the CDR3 DNA reads TGTGCCAGCAGCCAAGGGGGACTATACGAGCAGTACTTC.

The table lists this clone with a count of one. V is TRBV12-5 and J is TRBJ2-1, with TRBD1 matching 8 bases. Germline CDR1 and CDR2: LGHNT and FRNRAP. The CDR3 has 15 amino acids. The junction had 7 bases not matched to a gene; V was cut back by 1 base and J by 8 bases. The CDR3 bases are TGTGCTAGTGGTTTGGACAGGGGGATCGCCGATGAGCAGTTCTTC. Protein product: CASGLDRGIADEQFF.

The rearrangement joins TRBV11-2 to TRBJ2-3; perhaps TRBD1 as D (6 bases). The CDR3 contains 14 residues. V was trimmed by 5 bases and J by 0 bases, leaving 9 bases between them. Per the germline V gene, CDR1 is SGHAT and CDR2 is FQNNGV. CDR3 sequence (DNA): TGTGCCAGCAGCCCGGGACACAGCACAGATACGCAGTATTTT. Amino acids: CASSPGHSTDTQYF.

This clone was recorded once. The V gene is TRBV19, the J gene TRBJ2-2, with 10 bases that match TRBD2. V was pared by 3 bases and J by 6 bases, with 7 bases of the junction left unmatched. The length of the CDR3 is 16 residues. Germline loops: CDR1 LNHDA, CDR2 SQIVND (reference sequence). The CDR3 bases are TGTGCCAGTAGTATGGGGCTAGCGGGAGATTCCGGGGAGCTGTTTTTT. This encodes CASSMGLAGDSGELFF.

The chain joins TRBV7-9 to TRBJ2-7, with D maybe TRBD1 (5 bases). Germline V lookup: CDR1 SEHNR, CDR2 FQNEAQ (reference sequence). The V gene lost 5 bases and the J gene lost 2 bases, with 13 bases spanning the gap. The CDR3 is 14 residues long. The CDR3 protein is CASSASGKPYEQYV. Here the CDR3 DNA reads TGTGCCAGCAGCGCCTCAGGGAAACCCTACGAGCAGTACGTC.

This clone was seen just once. The rearrangement joins TRBV18 to TRBJ2-2; D may be TRBD1 (6 bases). Germline V gene data show CDR1 as KGHSH and CDR2 as LQKENI. This CDR3 spans 14 amino acids. The ends were cut back, 2 bases at V and 12 bases at J, with 16 bases in the middle. The CDR3 protein is CASSPSGTGSKLFF. The CDR3 DNA is TGTGCCAGCTCACCATCGGGAACAGGGTCCAAGCTGTTTTTT.

The rearrangement links TRBV19 to TRBJ1-5; 7 nucleotides agree with TRBD1. The V segment lost 6 bases and the J segment 4 bases; nucleotides outside the gene matches: 3. This CDR3 comprises 13 residues. Per the germline V gene, CDR1 is LNHDA and CDR2 is SQIVND (reference sequence). The CDR3, as DNA: TGTGCCAGTAGCGACAGGGCAAATCAGCCCCAGCATTTT. This gives the protein CASSDRANQPQHF.

This rearrangement joins TRBV6-6 to TRBJ2-3, with TRBD2 matching over 11 bases. Germline CDR1 MNHNY, CDR2 SVGAGI (reference sequence). This CDR3 is 15 amino acids long. The J segment lost 6 bases and the V segment lost 5 bases, leaving 7 bases of the junction unmatched. CDR3 amino acids: CASSGSGRGSDTQYF. The CDR3 DNA reads as TGTGCCAGCAGTGGTAGCGGGAGGGGTTCCGATACGCAGTATTTT.

The chain has TRBV11-2 and TRBJ2-6, with D maybe TRBD1 (6 bases). The CDR3 is 13 amino acids. V lost 5 bases to trimming and J lost 9 bases, with 11 bases between them. Germline CDR1 SGHAT, CDR2 FQNNGV. Written as DNA, the CDR3 is TGTGCCAGCAGCGTGGGACAAATCAACGTCCTGACTTTC. This translates into CASSVGQINVLTF.

This chain connects TRBV2 to TRBJ1-3; possibly TRBD1 for D (5 bases). Germline CDR1 reads SNHLY; CDR2 reads FYNNEI. This CDR3 has 15 amino acids. V lost 8 bases to trimming and J lost 6 bases, with 20 bases between them. In DNA, the CDR3 is TGTGCCAGCGGGGGTCAGGGAGGGGTAGAAAACACCATATATTTT. Protein: CASGGQGGVENTIYF.

This clone has only one observation. V is TRBV5-8 and J is TRBJ1-2, with D unclear. The CDR3 has 13 amino acids. V dropped 3 bases and J dropped 0 bases, with 6 bases sitting between them. Germline-derived CDR1 and CDR2 are SGHTS and YDEGEE. The CDR3 spells CASSWAANYGYTF. The CDR3, as DNA: TGTGCCAGCAGCTGGGCCGCTAACTATGGCTACACCTTC.

This chain joins TRBV6-5 and TRBJ1-2; 8 bases line up with TRBD1. Trimming removed 4 bases from V and 3 bases from J; junction bases left unmatched: 7. Germline V gene data show CDR1 as MNHEY and CDR2 as SVGAGI. This CDR3 comprises 15 residues. In DNA, the CDR3 is TGTGCCAGCAGTTCACCGGGACAGGCTCACTATGGCTACACCTTC. Translated: CASSSPGQAHYGYTF.